Listed here are 27 T cell receptor beta chains from one sample, sequenced in a study of blood T cell repertoires in COVID-19. TCRdb's copy holds only in-frame clones and misses some; the assay was immunoSEQ multiplex PCR. Found here are some 180,000 clones, around 79% of them singletons; the top ten hold less than 7%. Specimen: peripheral blood. The source is a woman in her thirties or forties with COVID-19, enrolled during active disease.

The chain is built from TRBV5-1 and TRBJ1-1; 9 bases line up with TRBD1. This CDR3 region has 14 residues. CDR1 is SGHRS, CDR2 YFSETQ, per germline. V lost 5 bases, J lost 5 bases, and 7 bases stayed unmatched. The CDR3 coding sequence is TGCGCCAGCAGGCGGACAGGGGAAGGTACTGAAGCTTTCTTT. It yields the protein CASRRTGEGTEAFF.

CDR3 protein: CASSSQGASEKLFF. The CDR3 DNA reads as TGTGCCAGCAGCTCGCAGGGGGCGAGTGAAAAACTGTTTTTT. The V and J genes are TRBV5-4 and TRBJ1-4; 8 nucleotides agree with TRBD1. The V segment lost 3 bases and the J segment 7 bases; nucleotides outside the gene matches: 5. The CDR3 spans 14 residues. Germline CDR1 and CDR2: SGHNT and YYREEE (reference sequence). The whole variable domain, remainder taken from reference TRBV5-4 and TRBJ1-4, is ETGVTQSPTHLIKTRGQQVTLRCSSQSGHNTVSWYQQALGQGPQFIFQYYREEENGRGNFPPRFSGLQFPNYSSELNVNALELDDSALYLCASSSQGASEKLFFGSGTQLSVL.

The rearrangement joins TRBV3-1 (or the pseudogene TRBV3-2) to TRBJ1-2; D remains unclear. CDR3 length: 15 residues. Germline loops: CDR1 LGHDT, CDR2 YNNKEL (reference sequence). Trimming stripped 4 bases from V and 0 bases from J, with 12 bases between. CDR3 residues: CASSRQSPANYGYTF. The CDR3, as DNA: TGTGCCAGCAGCCGACAATCCCCCGCTAACTATGGCTACACCTTC.

The CDR3 DNA sequence: TGTGCCAGTAGTCCCCGGGACAGAAGTAACTATGGCTACACCTTC. This translates into CASSPRDRSNYGYTF. This chain uses TRBV19 with TRBJ1-2, with TRBD1 matching over 7 bases. The germline V gene has CDR1 LNHDA and CDR2 SQIVND (reference sequence). This CDR3 region has 15 residues. V lost 5 bases and J lost 1; bases outside the gene matches: 7.

The chain links TRBV19 to TRBJ2-1; D may be TRBD2 (5 bases). V lost 2 bases and J lost 6, with 14 bases in between. CDR1 and CDR2 (germline): LNHDA, SQIVND (reference sequence). The CDR3 consists of 15 residues. DNA for the CDR3: TGTGCCAGTAGTATATCGAGGGTTACAAGCAATGAGCAGTTCTTC. It translates to CASSISRVTSNEQFF.

The CDR3 coding sequence is TGTGCCAGCAGTGTCGCGGGGAAGAATGAGCAGTTCTTC. It specifies CASSVAGKNEQFF. The rearrangement uses TRBV2 and TRBJ2-1; maybe TRBD2 (6 bases). The CDR3 totals 13 residues. Germline-derived CDR1 and CDR2 are SNHLY and FYNNEI. The V end lost 4 bases, the J end lost 7 bases, and 11 bases lay between the germline ends.

The chain recombines TRBV6-2 or TRBV6-3 with TRBJ2-7; 10 positions agree with TRBD2. The J segment lost 3 bases and the V segment lost 6 bases, leaving 5 bases of the junction unmatched. Germline CDR1 is MNHEY and CDR2 is SVGEGT. This CDR3 is built from 14 residues. The CDR3 region has the DNA TGTGCCAGCAGCTATAGCGGGGGGCTCTACGAGCAGTACTTC. Its protein product is CASSYSGGLYEQYF.

V gene TRBV2 combines with J gene TRBJ1-5, with a tentative D call TRBD1 (6 bases). This CDR3 has 12 amino acids. Trimming took 6 bases from V and 5 from J, leaving 8 bases between them. Germline V CDR1 and CDR2: SNHLY, FYNNEI. The CDR3 DNA reads TGTGCCAGCAGACAGGGTGATCAGCCCCAGCATTTT. The encoded protein is CASRQGDQPQHF.

The chain links TRBV3-1 (or the pseudogene TRBV3-2) to TRBJ2-3; possible D gene TRBD1, 5 bases. V lost 4 bases and J 5 bases, leaving 19 bases between the germline ends. The CDR3 loop spans 16 amino acids. Per the germline V gene, CDR1 is LGHDT and CDR2 is YNNKEL (reference sequence). CDR3: CASSPSDSKTRDTQYF. The DNA of the CDR3 is TGTGCCAGCAGCCCCTCTGACAGCAAGACGCGAGATACGCAGTATTTT.

The chain couples TRBV5-4 to TRBJ2-1; 9 bases map to TRBD1. After removal of 2 bases from V and 9 bases from J, the junction contained 6 bases not matched to a gene. The CDR3 loop spans 14 amino acids. The germline V gene encodes CDR1 SGHNT and CDR2 YYREEE (reference sequence). The CDR3 spells CASSFGTGSGEQFF. The CDR3 DNA reads TGTGCCAGCAGCTTCGGGACAGGGTCGGGTGAGCAGTTCTTC.

V and J are TRBV21-1 and TRBJ2-1; TRBD1 reflects the table's D call only, with no check against the DNA. TRBV21-1 is shown as a pseudogene. This CDR3 has 18 residues. The CDR3 spells CASSKAGDRESKYNEQFF. In nucleotides, the CDR3 is TGTGCCAGCAGCAAAGCGGGGGACAGGGAGTCCAAATACAATGAGCAGTTCTTC.

This chain uses TRBV6-4 with TRBJ2-1, with 12 positions matching TRBD2. V lost 3 bases, J lost 10 bases, and 7 bases stayed unmatched. The CDR3 contains 15 residues. Germline V gene sequence: CDR1 MRHNA, CDR2 SNTAGT. The CDR3 reads CASSEGLAGGPEQFF. In DNA, the CDR3 is TGTGCCAGCAGTGAGGGGCTAGCGGGGGGGCCCGAGCAGTTCTTC.

This clone was seen once. The genes are TRBV3-1 (or the pseudogene TRBV3-2) and TRBJ2-4; 11 positions match TRBD2. Germline V CDR1 and CDR2: LGHDT, YNNKEL (reference sequence). J lost 1 base, V lost 5 bases, and 7 bases had no gene match. The CDR3 length is 17 residues. CDR3 in amino acids: CASSLAGGPLAKNIQYF. CDR3 sequence (DNA): TGTGCCAGCAGCTTAGCGGGAGGGCCTTTGGCCAAAAACATTCAGTACTTC.

The genes are TRBV19 and TRBJ1-6; 10 bases are a match to TRBD1. The CDR3 extends over 16 amino acids. CDR1 is LNHDA and CDR2 is SQIVND in the germline V gene (reference sequence). V dropped 5 bases and J dropped 4; count of bases not matched to a gene: 5. The CDR3 region has the DNA TGTGCCAGTAGTGCCCGGGACAGGGGATATAATTCACCCCTCCACTTT. Protein sequence: CASSARDRGYNSPLHF.

V usage is TRBV6-5 and J usage is TRBJ2-4; 7 nucleotides agree with TRBD1. There are 13 residues in the CDR3. Germline values: CDR1 MNHEY, CDR2 SVGAGI. Trimming took 7 bases from V and 1 from J; bases not matched to a gene: 1. The CDR3 region is CASKGAAKNIQYF. The CDR3 nucleotides read TGTGCCAGCAAGGGGGCGGCCAAAAACATTCAGTACTTC.

The chain's CDR3 is CAISESQGTEAFF. CDR3 nucleotide sequence: TGTGCCATCAGTGAGTCTCAGGGCACTGAAGCTTTCTTT. The chain uses TRBV10-3 and TRBJ1-1; a possible D gene is TRBD1 (5 bases). Per germline, CDR1 ENHRY and CDR2 SYGVKD. The germline V and J ends were trimmed by 0 bases and 4 bases, with 6 bases remaining between them. There are 13 residues in the CDR3.

The gene calls are TRBV5-6 and TRBJ2-5; the match to TRBD2 covers 12 bases. Germline CDR1 is SGHDT and CDR2 is YYEEEE. Trimming at V came to 1 base and at J to 2 bases, leaving 3 bases not matched to a gene. This CDR3 spans 16 amino acids. The CDR3 region has the DNA TGTGCCAGCAGCTTGCTCCTAGCGGGAGGGCAAGAGACCCAGTACTTC. It encodes CASSLLLAGGQETQYF. The entire variable domain, with the rest obtained from reference TRBV5-6 and TRBJ2-5, is as follows: DAGVTQSPTHLIKTRGQQVTLRCSPKSGHDTVSWYQQALGQGPQFIFQYYEEEERQRGNFPDRFSGHQFPNYSSELNVNALLLGDSALYLCASSLLLAGGQETQYFGPGTRLLVL.

This chain connects TRBV18 to TRBJ2-5; possibly TRBD1 for D (6 bases). The CDR3 covers 14 residues. V shed 3 bases and J shed 4 bases, with 12 bases lying between them. Per germline, CDR1 KGHSH and CDR2 LQKENI. The CDR3 region has the DNA TGTGCCAGCTCACCCCCGACAGGTATAGAGACCCAGTACTTC. Translation: CASSPPTGIETQYF.

The V call is TRBV20-1, the J call TRBJ2-5; D gene uncertain. Trimming took off 3 bases at V and 5 bases at J, with 7 bases between the two ends. Germline assignment: CDR1 DFQATT and CDR2 SNEGSKA (reference sequence). This CDR3 region has 11 residues. CDR3: CSASMSETQYF. The CDR3 DNA is TGCAGTGCTAGCATGAGTGAGACCCAGTACTTC.

V and J are TRBV7-3 and TRBJ2-5; D is ambiguous. Germline V gene data show CDR1 as SGHTA and CDR2 as FQGTGA. CDR3 length: 13 residues. Trimming removed 5 bases from V and 4 bases from J, with 11 bases in between. The CDR3 region is CASSPVRSETQYF. DNA for the CDR3: TGTGCCAGCAGCCCCGTCAGGTCAGAGACCCAGTACTTC.

The chain joins TRBV30 to TRBJ1-4; D unresolved. Germline loops: CDR1 GTSNPN, CDR2 SVGIG (reference sequence). CDR3 length: 14 residues. V lost 2 bases and J lost 3, with 10 bases in between. CDR3 region: CAWSSRRSNEKLFF. CDR3 DNA: TGTGCCTGGAGTTCGAGGCGTTCTAATGAAAAACTGTTTTTT.

This sequence joins TRBV5-1 and TRBJ1-1; D unresolved. The germline CDR1 and CDR2 sequences are SGHRS and YFSETQ. The CDR3 runs 14 residues. Trimming stripped 0 bases from V and 0 bases from J, with 6 bases between. The CDR3 here is CASSLANLNTEAFF. Written as DNA, the CDR3 is TGCGCCAGCAGCTTGGCAAATTTGAACACTGAAGCTTTCTTT.

There are many counts of this clone. This rearrangement joins TRBV7-3 to TRBJ1-2, with 11 bases identical to TRBD1. The length of the CDR3 is 14 residues. From germline, CDR1 is SGHTA and CDR2 FQGTGA. The J segment lost 7 bases and the V segment lost 1 base, leaving 2 bases of the junction unmatched. Written as DNA, the CDR3 is TGTGCCAGCAGCTTAATTGGGACAGGGGGTGGCTACACCTTC. Its translation: CASSLIGTGGGYTF.

This clone has more than one count but fewer than ten. The chain uses TRBV18 and TRBJ1-6; 7 nucleotides align to TRBD1. Germline loops: CDR1 KGHSH, CDR2 LQKENI. The CDR3 is made up of 15 amino acids. The ends lost 6 bases at V and 5 bases at J; junction bases unmatched: 7. CDR3 sequence reads: CASSYRQGNNSPLHF. CDR3 DNA sequence: TGTGCCAGCTCTTATCGACAGGGTAATAATTCACCCCTCCACTTT.

Details on this clone: At one end the junction does not follow the germline gene, possibly because of a read error. The rearrangement joins TRBV11-2 to TRBJ2-7; D possibly corresponds to TRBD1 (6 bases). This CDR3 has 13 amino acids. CDR1 is SGHAT, CDR2 FQNNGV, per germline. CDR3 DNA: TGTGCCAGCAGCTTACAAGACAGGCGACTTGTGGACTTC. Translating gives CASSLQDRRLVDF. Full variable domain (remainder filled in from reference TRBV11-2 and TRBJ2-7): EAGVAQSPRYKIIEKRQSVAFWCNPISGHATLYWYQQILGQGPKLLIQFQNNGVVDDSQLPKDRFSAERLKGVDSTLKIQPAKLEDSAVYLCASSLQDRRLVDFGPGTRLTVT.

The chain combines TRBV19 with TRBJ2-7; tentative D call: TRBD2 (6 bases). Per the germline V gene, CDR1 is LNHDA and CDR2 is SQIVND (reference sequence). The CDR3 loop spans 12 amino acids. V dropped 4 bases and J dropped 6 bases, with 10 bases sitting between them. CDR3 coding DNA: TGTGCCAGTAGTACGGAGGGAAGCGAGCAGTACTTC. Encoded protein: CASSTEGSEQYF.

The count of this clone is one. This chain connects TRBV2 to TRBJ1-1, with D maybe TRBD1 (5 bases). CDR1 is SNHLY and CDR2 is FYNNEI in the germline V gene. The V end was cut by 7 bases, the J end by 6 bases, with 12 bases between. This CDR3 region has 12 residues. The CDR3 here is CASTLDSSEAFF. CDR3 nucleotides: TGTGCCAGCACCTTAGACAGCTCTGAAGCTTTCTTT.